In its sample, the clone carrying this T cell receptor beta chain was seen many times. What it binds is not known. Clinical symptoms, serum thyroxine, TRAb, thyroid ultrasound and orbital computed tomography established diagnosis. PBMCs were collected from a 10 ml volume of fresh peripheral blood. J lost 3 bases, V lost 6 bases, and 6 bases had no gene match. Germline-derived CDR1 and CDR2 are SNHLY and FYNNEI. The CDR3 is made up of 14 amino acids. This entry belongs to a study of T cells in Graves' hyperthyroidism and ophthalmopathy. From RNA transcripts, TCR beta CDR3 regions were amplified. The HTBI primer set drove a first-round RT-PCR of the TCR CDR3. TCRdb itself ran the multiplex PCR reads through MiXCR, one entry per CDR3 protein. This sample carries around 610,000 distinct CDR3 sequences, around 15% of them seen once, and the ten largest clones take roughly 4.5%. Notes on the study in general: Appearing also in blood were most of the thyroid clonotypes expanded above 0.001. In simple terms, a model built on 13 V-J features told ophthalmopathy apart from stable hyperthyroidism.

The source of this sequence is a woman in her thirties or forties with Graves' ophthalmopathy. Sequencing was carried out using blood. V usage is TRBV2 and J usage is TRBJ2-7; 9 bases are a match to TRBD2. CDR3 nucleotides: TGTGCCAGCAGGGCCGGGACTAGCAGCTACGAGCAGTACTTC. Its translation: CASRAGTSSYEQYF.